Presented here are 27 T cell receptor beta chains from one specimen sequenced in a study of CD8 T cells in Susac syndrome. It was with random hexamers that about 0.45 to 1 ug RNA was reverse transcribed. TCRdb passed the immunoSEQ multiplex PCR reads through MiXCR, listing each CDR3 protein once. Among nearly 200,000 distinct CDR3 sequences, nearly 95% were seen once, and the ten largest hold 0.085% to 0.095%. Source material: CD4+ T cells from PBMCs. Every receptor here comes from a human donor with multiple sclerosis.

The sample holds one count of this clonotype. V usage is TRBV20-1 and J usage is TRBJ2-5; D possibly corresponds to TRBD2 (6 bases). The CDR3 spans 13 residues. The germline V gene has CDR1 DFQATT and CDR2 SNEGSKA (reference sequence). Trimming took 6 bases from V and 7 from J, leaving 18 bases between them. The CDR3 DNA reads as TGCAGTGCCCTTTGGGGCGGGGCGGGGACCCAGTACTTC. This encodes CSALWGGAGTQYF.

V is TRBV15 and J is TRBJ2-7; possible D gene TRBD1, 6 bases. Germline CDR1 and CDR2: LNHNV and YYDKDF (reference sequence). The CDR3 totals 16 residues. V lost 5 bases, J lost 2 bases, and 19 bases lay in between. The CDR3 region is CATSDKWGLRAYEQYF. As DNA, the CDR3 is TGTGCCACCAGCGACAAATGGGGGCTGCGTGCCTACGAGCAGTACTTC.

The CDR3 loop reads CASSPAPGQGVYEQYF. The CDR3 DNA follows: TGTGCCAGCAGCCCGGCGCCGGGACAGGGGGTTTACGAGCAGTACTTC. The chain links TRBV7-2 to TRBJ2-7; 11 bases line up with TRBD1. Germline assignment: CDR1 SGHTA and CDR2 FQGNSA. The J segment lost 4 bases and the V segment lost 5 bases, leaving 10 bases of the junction unmatched. The CDR3 extends over 16 amino acids.

The rearrangement links TRBV12-3 or TRBV12-4 to TRBJ2-5; a possible D gene is TRBD2 (6 bases). V was trimmed by 2 bases and J by 5 bases, leaving 12 bases between them. CDR3 length equals 14 residues. The CDR3: CASSLHGAGETQYF. The CDR3 DNA sequence: TGTGCCAGCAGTTTACATGGGGCGGGGGAGACCCAGTACTTC.

The chain carries TRBV2 and TRBJ2-3, with TRBD2 matching 13 bases. The germline V gene has CDR1 SNHLY and CDR2 FYNNEI. The CDR3 sequence is 17 residues long. Trimming cost V 6 bases and J 3 bases; bases outside gene matches: 9. CDR3 residues: CASRPSGLAGRTDTQYF. DNA for the CDR3: TGTGCCAGCAGACCTTCGGGACTAGCGGGACGTACAGATACGCAGTATTTT.

The chain joins TRBV24-1 to TRBJ1-2, with a weak D call TRBD1 (5 bases). The CDR3 consists of 16 residues. CDR1 and CDR2 from the germline V gene are KGHDR and SFDVKD. Trimming removed 8 bases from V and 1 base from J, with 19 bases in between. The CDR3 reads CATNKIPGPNNYGYTF. CDR3 DNA: TGTGCCACCAACAAGATCCCGGGACCAAATAACTATGGCTACACCTTC.

This clonotype has only one observation. V and J are TRBV5-6 and TRBJ1-2; TRBD1 might be the D (5 bases). V shed 0 bases and J shed 1 base, with 19 bases lying between them. There are 18 residues in the CDR3. The germline V gene has CDR1 SGHDT and CDR2 YYEEEE. The CDR3 nucleotides read TGTGCCAGCAGCTTGGCCCCAGGGCGGAATACTATTAACTATGGCTACACCTTC. Its protein product is CASSLAPGRNTINYGYTF.

This chain links TRBV2 with TRBJ1-4; D is undetermined. The CDR3 runs to 13 residues. Trimming stripped 4 bases from V and 5 bases from J, with 8 bases between. Germline V CDR1 and CDR2: SNHLY, FYNNEI. The CDR3: CASSGVENEKLFF. The CDR3 DNA follows: TGTGCCAGCAGTGGTGTAGAGAATGAAAAACTGTTTTTT. Based on the CDR3 plus reference TRBV2 and TRBJ1-4, the full variable domain is EPEVTQTPSHQVTQMGQEVILRCVPISNHLYFYWYRQILGQKVEFLVSFYNNEISEKSEIFDDQFSVERPDGSNFTLKIRSTKLEDSAMYFCASSGVENEKLFFGSGTQLSVL.

This chain links TRBV29-1 with TRBJ2-5, with 8 bases fitting TRBD2. V shed 5 bases, J shed 5 bases, and the junction held 1 base outside the gene matches. Germline CDR1 SQVTM, CDR2 ANQGSEA. The CDR3 loop spans 11 amino acids. CDR3 DNA sequence: TGCAGCGTTCTAGCGGGTGAGACCCAGTACTTC. Translation gives CSVLAGETQYF. Using reference TRBV29-1 and TRBJ2-5 for the parts outside the CDR3, the full variable domain is SAVISQKPSRDICQRGTSLTIQCQVDSQVTMMFWYRQQPGQSLTLIATANQGSEATYESGFVIDKFPISRPNLTFSTLTVSNMSPEDSSIYLCSVLAGETQYFGPGTRLLVL.

This chain connects TRBV19 to TRBJ2-1; D is uncertain. The germline V gene encodes CDR1 LNHDA and CDR2 SQIVND (reference sequence). The CDR3 is made up of 13 amino acids. The germline V and J ends were trimmed by 0 bases and 7 bases, with 7 bases remaining between them. The CDR3 sequence is CASSIDRWNEQFF. The CDR3 bases are TGTGCCAGTAGTATAGACAGGTGGAATGAGCAGTTCTTC.

The J gene is TRBJ2-5, the V gene TRBV18; no reliable D call. Germline V gene lookup returns CDR1 KGHSH and CDR2 LQKENI. This CDR3 spans 14 amino acids. V gave up 6 bases and J gave up 5 bases, with 16 bases separating them. CDR3 amino acids: CASSPMGGGETQYF. CDR3 in DNA: TGTGCCAGCTCTCCCATGGGCGGTGGGGAGACCCAGTACTTC. Drawing the rest from reference TRBV18 and TRBJ2-5, the complete variable domain is NAGVMQNPRHLVRRRGQEARLRCSPMKGHSHVYWYRQLPEEGLKFMVYLQKENIIDESGMPKERFSAEFPKEGPSILRIQQVVRGDSAAYFCASSPMGGGETQYFGPGTRLLVL.

The chain uses TRBV9 and TRBJ1-1; D is uncertain. The CDR3 covers 13 residues. V lost 4 bases and J lost 4, with 11 bases in between. Looked up from germline, CDR1 is SGDLS and CDR2 is YYNGEE. The CDR3 loop reads CASSPTLLTEAFF. The CDR3 DNA reads TGTGCCAGCAGCCCGACCCTCCTCACTGAAGCTTTCTTT.

The rearrangement links TRBV12-3 or TRBV12-4 to TRBJ2-7; perhaps D is TRBD1 or TRBD2 (5 bases each). CDR3 length: 14 amino acids. V lost 3 bases to trimming and J lost 5 bases, with 14 bases between them. The CDR3 bases are TGTGCCAGCAGTTTCTCGGGGCCCCAGAACGAGCAGTACTTC. Amino acid sequence: CASSFSGPQNEQYF.

The chain carries TRBV6-5 and TRBJ2-2; TRBD2 is a possible D gene (6 bases). CDR3 length equals 15 residues. Germline V lookup: CDR1 MNHEY, CDR2 SVGAGI. With 2 bases removed from V and 1 base from J, the gap between germline ends came to 8 bases. The CDR3 nucleotides are TGTGCCAGCAGTTACCGGGGGTTGAACACCGGGGAGCTGTTTTTT. Encoded protein: CASSYRGLNTGELFF.

The chain couples TRBV15 to TRBJ2-7; TRBD2 agrees at 8 bases. Germline V gene sequence: CDR1 LNHNV, CDR2 YYDKDF (reference sequence). The CDR3 is made up of 15 amino acids. V shed 3 bases, J shed 2 bases, and the junction held 6 bases outside the gene matches. CDR3 coding DNA: TGTGCCACCAGCAGCCGGGTAGCGGGACCCTACGAGCAGTACTTC. Translated, it gives CATSSRVAGPYEQYF.

This chain joins TRBV29-1 and TRBJ1-1, with D perhaps TRBD1 (6 bases). Germline values: CDR1 SQVTM, CDR2 ANQGSEA. The length of the CDR3 is 13 residues. V shed 4 bases and J shed 0 bases, with 9 bases lying between them. The DNA for the CDR3 is TGCAGCGTTGGGGACAAAATGAACACTGAAGCTTTCTTT. This sequence encodes CSVGDKMNTEAFF. The full variable domain, completed using reference TRBV29-1 and TRBJ1-1, is SAVISQKPSRDICQRGTSLTIQCQVDSQVTMMFWYRQQPGQSLTLIATANQGSEATYESGFVIDKFPISRPNLTFSTLTVSNMSPEDSSIYLCSVGDKMNTEAFFGQGTRLTVV.

The V and J genes are TRBV3-1 and TRBJ1-6; D is unresolved. Trimming shortened V by 4 bases and J by 6 bases, and 10 bases separated the two germline ends. Per germline, CDR1 LGHDT and CDR2 YNNKEL (reference sequence). The CDR3 spans 14 residues. The CDR3 DNA reads TGTGCCAGCAGCCGAGAGGGAGGTAATTCACCCCTCCACTTT. Protein sequence: CASSREGGNSPLHF.

The CDR3 here is CASSPRTREGTETQYF. In DNA form, the CDR3 reads TGTGCCAGCAGCCCAAGGACGCGGGAGGGCACAGAGACCCAGTACTTC. The chain links TRBV7-6 to TRBJ2-5, with 9 bases aligning to TRBD2. Germline CDR1 reads SGHVS; CDR2 reads FNYEAQ. CDR3 length: 16 amino acids. V lost 5 bases to trimming and J lost 4 bases; unmatched junction nucleotides: 11.

The chain couples TRBV20-1 to TRBJ2-3; D remains ambiguous. The CDR3 is 14 residues long. V was shortened by 5 bases and J by 1 base, with 13 bases between the two germline ends. Germline V gives CDR1 DFQATT, CDR2 SNEGSKA (reference sequence). The CDR3 DNA is TGCAGTGCTTTCAGTGGAATAGGCACAGATACGCAGTATTTT. It encodes CSAFSGIGTDTQYF.

In the case of this clonotype: The junction departs from germline at one end; a sequencing error may be responsible. In DNA form, the CDR3 reads TGCAGCGCTGAAGACGGCTACACCTTC. Amino acid sequence: CSAEDGYTF. This chain links TRBV29-1 with TRBJ1-2; no reliable D call. The V gene's germline CDR1 is SQVTM and CDR2 ANQGSEA. The CDR3 has 9 residues.

This chain uses TRBV6-6 with TRBJ2-7, with 12 bases aligning to TRBD1. The V gene end was trimmed by 2 bases and the J gene end by 5 bases; junction bases not matched to a gene: 4. The CDR3 has 15 residues. Per the germline V gene, CDR1 is MNHNY and CDR2 is SVGAGI (reference sequence). The CDR3 nucleotides are TGTGCCAGCAGTTACCTGGGGACAGGGGGCCACGAGCAGTACTTC. Protein product: CASSYLGTGGHEQYF.

Here the CDR3 reads CSTIDRGGYGYTF. DNA for the CDR3: TGCAGCACGATTGACAGGGGCGGCTATGGCTACACCTTC. The V and J genes are TRBV20-1 and TRBJ1-2, with 8 nucleotides matching TRBD1. CDR1 is DFQATT, CDR2 SNEGSKA, per germline (reference sequence). The CDR3 sequence is 13 residues long.

The chain is built from TRBV18 and TRBJ1-1, with a weak D call TRBD1 (6 bases). The CDR3 is 14 amino acids. Per germline, CDR1 KGHSH and CDR2 LQKENI. Between the trimmed V and J ends, which lost 2 bases and 2 bases, there was a span of 9 bases. The CDR3 nucleotides are TGTGCCAGCTCACCAGACAGGTCCAACACTGAAGCTTTCTTT. It yields the protein CASSPDRSNTEAFF.

The genes are TRBV29-1 and TRBJ1-2; 10 bases are a match to TRBD1. This CDR3 is built from 12 residues. With V trimmed by 6 bases and J by 2 bases, 0 bases remained unmatched. The germline V gene has CDR1 SQVTM and CDR2 ANQGSEA. DNA of the CDR3: TGCAGCGTGGGACAGGGGAACTATGGCTACACCTTC. Amino acid sequence: CSVGQGNYGYTF.

The CDR3 DNA sequence: TGTGCCTGGAGCCTACAGGGGGCAGCCAAAAACATTCAGTACTTC. The encoded protein is CAWSLQGAAKNIQYF. This chain joins TRBV30 and TRBJ2-4, with 9 positions matching TRBD1. V shed 3 bases, J shed 0 bases, and the junction held 3 bases outside the gene matches. CDR1 is GTSNPN, CDR2 SVGIG, per germline (reference sequence). The CDR3 consists of 15 residues.

A single count supports this clonotype. The J gene is TRBJ2-1, the V gene TRBV4-1, with D unclear. Germline values: CDR1 MGHRA, CDR2 YSYEKL. This CDR3 spans 15 amino acids. Trimming removed 3 bases from V and 0 bases from J, with 9 bases in between. The CDR3 sequence: CASSQMGNSYNEQFF. The CDR3, as DNA: TGCGCCAGCAGCCAGATGGGGAACTCCTACAATGAGCAGTTCTTC.

The J gene is TRBJ1-1, the V gene TRBV13; D gene ambiguous. Germline values: CDR1 PRHDT, CDR2 FYEKMQ (reference sequence). The CDR3 totals 12 residues. Trimming pared 4 bases from V and 1 base from J, leaving 4 bases between. The CDR3 protein is CASSSWNTEAFF. The CDR3 DNA is TGTGCCAGCAGCTCGTGGAACACTGAAGCTTTCTTT.